This is a list of T cell receptor beta chains from one sample in a study of OX40 agonist ivuxolimab in advanced cancers. The data were produced by immunoSEQ multiplex PCR, yet TCRdb's version contains in-frame clones alone and is incomplete. Found here are over 65,000 clones, 90% to 95% of them singletons; the top ten hold 0.32%. Sample: CD4+ or CD8+ T cells sorted from blood, taken in a trial of the OX40 agonist ivuxolimab. The receptor source for this set is an adult with an advanced solid tumor such as melanoma, head and neck, liver or kidney cancer. Both conserved end residues are part of each CDR3. A D gene is named only where the DNA matches it firmly.

NA | TRBJ2-1 | TRBV7-2 | TGTGCCAGCAGCCTAGGACCGAGCTCCTACAATGAGCAGTTCTTC | CASSLGPSSYNEQFF
NA | TRBJ1-2 | TRBV20-1 | TGCAGTGGAGGGTGGGACTATGGCTACACCTTC | CSGGWDYGYTF
TRBD1 | TRBJ1-6 | TRBV10-3 | TGTGCCATCAGTGAGGGGACAGGGTATTTCCTTTCACCCCTCCACTTT | CAISEGTGYFLSPLHF
TRBD1 | TRBJ1-3 | TRBV28 | TGTGCCAGCAGCCAGTTAACGGGACAGGGAACTGGAAACACCATATATTTT | CASSQLTGQGTGNTIYF
TRBD1 | TRBJ2-1 | TRBV6-1 | TGTGCCACGCCGCGACAGGGGAAGAATGAGCAGTTCTTC | CATPRQGKNEQFF
NA | TRBJ2-1 | TRBV19 | TGTGCCAGTAGTGACCCGGGACAACCTTTGGGGAATAATGAGCAGTTCTTC | CASSDPGQPLGNNEQFF
TRBD2 | TRBJ2-1 | TRBV28 | TGTGCCAGCAGTTTGGGCTTGACTAGCGGGAGTGGGGAGAATGAGCAGTTCTTC | CASSLGLTSGSGENEQFF
TRBD2 | TRBJ2-7 | TRBV7-6 | TGTGCCAGCAGCTTCGAGGCTAGCGGGACTATTTACGAGCAGTACTTC | CASSFEASGTIYEQYF
TRBD1 | TRBJ1-1 | TRBV10-1 | TGCGCCAGCAGTGAGCAGGGGGTGACTGAAGCTTTCTTT | CASSEQGVTEAFF
NA | TRBJ2-7 | TRBV11-2 | TGTGCCAGCAGCTCCGCTATACCCTCCTACGAGCAGTACTTC | CASSSAIPSYEQYF
NA | TRBJ1-2 | TRBV18 | TGTGCCAGCTCACCCGGGTTACAGACAGCCTTCAGAGGGGACTATGGCTACACCTTC | CASSPGLQTAFRGDYGYTF
NA | TRBJ1-5 | TRBV7-2 | TGTGCCAGCAGCTTGTCATGGGGAAGCAATCAGCCCCAGCATTTT | CASSLSWGSNQPQHF